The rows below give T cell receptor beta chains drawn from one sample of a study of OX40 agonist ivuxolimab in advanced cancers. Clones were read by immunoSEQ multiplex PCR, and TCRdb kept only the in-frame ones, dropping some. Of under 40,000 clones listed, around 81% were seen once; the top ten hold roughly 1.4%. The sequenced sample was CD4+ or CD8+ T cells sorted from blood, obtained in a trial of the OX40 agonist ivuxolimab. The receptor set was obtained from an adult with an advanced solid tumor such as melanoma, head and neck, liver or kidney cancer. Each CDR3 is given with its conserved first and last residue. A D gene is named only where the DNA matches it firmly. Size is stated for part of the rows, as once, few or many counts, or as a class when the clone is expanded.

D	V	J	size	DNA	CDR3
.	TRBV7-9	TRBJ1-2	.	TGTGCCAGCACGAAGACTCAGGGGAAAATTAACTATGGCTACACCTTC	CASTKTQGKINYGYTF
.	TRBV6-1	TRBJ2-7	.	TGTGCCAGAACTGAACGCGGGACTCCTAAGCCCCTCTACGAGCAGTACTTC	CARTERGTPKPLYEQYF
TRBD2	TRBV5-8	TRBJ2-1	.	TGTGCCAGCAGCTTGTTCCTAGGACTAGCGGGAGGGCTTAATGAGCAGTTCTTC	CASSLFLGLAGGLNEQFF
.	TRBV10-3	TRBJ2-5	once	TGTGCCATCAGTGTTGCGGTACAAGAGACCCAGTACTTC	CAISVAVQETQYF
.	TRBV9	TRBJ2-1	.	TGTGCCAGCAGCGTAGGCCCAAGGGTGACCTACAATGAGCAGTTCTTC	CASSVGPRVTYNEQFF
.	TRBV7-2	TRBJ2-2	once	TGTGCCAGCAGCTTTGACACCGGGGAGCTGTTTTTT	CASSFDTGELFF
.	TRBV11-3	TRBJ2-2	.	TGTGCCAGCAGCTTAGATCGTAAGGGCCCCGGGGAGCTGTTTTTT	CASSLDRKGPGELFF
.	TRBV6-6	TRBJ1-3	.	TGTGCCAGCAGTTCGAGTGTCACTGGAAACACCATATATTTT	CASSSSVTGNTIYF
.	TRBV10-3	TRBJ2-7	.	TGTGCCATCAGTGCGGGGGCCGCACTGAAAGAGCAGTACTTC	CAISAGAALKEQYF
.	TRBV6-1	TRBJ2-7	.	TGTGCCAGCAGTGGCGGACTGAACTCCTACGAGCAGTACTTC	CASSGGLNSYEQYF
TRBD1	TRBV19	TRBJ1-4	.	TGTGCCAGTAGTATAGATCACGGGACAGTTGAAAAACTGTTTTTT	CASSIDHGTVEKLFF
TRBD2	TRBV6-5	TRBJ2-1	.	TGTGCCAGCAGTTACCAGGGACTAGCGGGTGAGGGTGAGCAGTTCTTC	CASSYQGLAGEGEQFF
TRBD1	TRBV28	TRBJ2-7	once	TGTGCCAGCAGCGGACAGGCACCCTCTCCCTACGAGCAGTACTTC	CASSGQAPSPYEQYF